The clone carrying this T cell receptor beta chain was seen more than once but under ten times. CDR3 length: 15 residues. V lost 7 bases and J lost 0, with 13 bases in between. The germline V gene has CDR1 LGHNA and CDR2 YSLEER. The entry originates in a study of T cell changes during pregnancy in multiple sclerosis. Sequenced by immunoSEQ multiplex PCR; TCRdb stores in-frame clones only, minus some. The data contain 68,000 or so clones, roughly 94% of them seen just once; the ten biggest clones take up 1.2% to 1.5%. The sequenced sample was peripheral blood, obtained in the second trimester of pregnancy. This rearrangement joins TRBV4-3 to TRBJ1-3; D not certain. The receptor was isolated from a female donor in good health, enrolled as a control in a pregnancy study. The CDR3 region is CASTLSVDSGNTIYF. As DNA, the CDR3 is TGCGCCAGCACCCTTAGCGTGGACTCTGGAAACACCATATATTTT.